This is a list of T cell receptor beta chains from one sample in a study of blood T cell repertoires in COVID-19. The data were produced by immunoSEQ multiplex PCR, yet TCRdb's version contains in-frame clones alone and is incomplete. The table records under 45,000 clones, 77% of them present only once. The sample consisted of peripheral blood. The receptors here all came from a woman aged 70-85 years with acute or convalescent COVID-19. CDR3s include the opening cysteine and the closing phenylalanine or tryptophan. A D gene is named only where the DNA matches it firmly. The size field is filled for only some rows; it gives once, few, many or a size class.

>TRBD2|TRBJ2-2|15|TRBV10-3|-
TGTGCCATCAGTGGGGGAGGGTGGGACACCGGGGAGCTGTTTTTT
CAISGGGWDTGELFF
>-|TRBJ1-4|15|TRBV4-2|-
TGTGCCAGCAGCCAAGGCCGCGACTCTAATGAAAAACTGTTTTTT
CASSQGRDSNEKLFF
>-|TRBJ2-2|13|TRBV5-1|-
TGCGCCAGCAGCTTCGCAGGGGACGGGGAGCTGTTTTTT
CASSFAGDGELFF
>-|TRBJ2-7|15|TRBV5-6|few
TGTGCCAGCAGCTTGGCCTTCGGCGGGACCTACGAGCAGTACTTC
CASSLAFGGTYEQYF
>-|TRBJ2-6|15|TRBV28|-
TGTGCCAGCAGTTTTGACTTGTCTGGGGCCAACGTCCTGACTTTC
CASSFDLSGANVLTF
>-|TRBJ2-2|15|TRBV5-4|-
TGTGCCAGCAGCCCAGGATTCTTCAACACCGGGGAGCTGTTTTTT
CASSPGFFNTGELFF
>TRBD2|TRBJ2-3|15|TRBV7-2|-
TGTGCCAGCAGCTTTCTAGCGGGAAGCACAGATACGCAGTATTTT
CASSFLAGSTDTQYF
>-|TRBJ2-3|15|TRBV24-1|-
TGTGCCACCAGTGATCCCGCAGGGAGCACAGATACGCAGTATTTT
CATSDPAGSTDTQYF
>TRBD2|TRBJ2-5|20|TRBV5-1|-
TGCGCCAGCAGCTTGATTCCCGCATATAGTGGGCGGGGGGGCGAGAAGACCCAGTACTTC
CASSLIPAYSGRGGEKTQYF
>-|TRBJ2-2|16|TRBV27|-
TGTGCCAGCAGTTTCTCGGGAGCTTCGAACACCGGGGAGCTGTTTTTT
CASSFSGASNTGELFF
>-|TRBJ2-7|15|TRBV14|many
TGTGCCAGCAGCCGCAACAGGGAACGAGCCTACGAGCAGTACTTC
CASSRNRERAYEQYF
>TRBD2|TRBJ2-5|16|TRBV10-3|once
TGTGCCATCACCCCGGGACTAGCTCCGGGGCAAGAGACCCAGTACTTC
CAITPGLAPGQETQYF
>-|TRBJ1-6|15|TRBV19|-
TGTGCCAGTAGCGATGATGCGGCCCGAAATTCACCCCTCCACTTT
CASSDDAARNSPLHF